This TCR beta chain was documented in a study of a mutant IDH1 vaccine in newly diagnosed glioma. About the research overall: The study gave patients eight vaccinations in weeks 1, 3, 5, 7, 11, 15, 19, 23. Radiotherapy, temozolomide, or both had been given previously, and both were given to most.

The time point here: week 23, last vaccination. Every single dose of the vaccine, 300 ug of mutant IDH1 20-mer peptide, came with topical imiquimod. Donor tumors were new WHO grade 3 or 4 IDH1-mutant, ATRX-lost astrocytomas. For this clone: What it binds is unknown.

Repertoires were generated with immunoSEQ multiplex PCR, while TCRdb's copy carries only in-frame clones and drops some. The table lists 50,000 to 85,000 clones, nearly 85% of them singletons, with 13% in the top ten. Findings and caveats of the study: Changes in top peripheral clonotypes did not appear linked to pseudoprogression.

This CDR3 contains 13 residues. Deletions cut 6 bases from V and 0 bases from J, with 8 bases between. The germline CDR1 and CDR2 sequences are MNHNS and SASEGT. This specimen was PBMCs, taken from a glioma patient whose treatment included an IDH1 peptide vaccine. The chain recombines TRBV6-1 with TRBJ1-1; D perhaps matches TRBD1 (6 bases). The clonotype comes from a man between 18 and 35 years old with glioma. The CDR3 DNA reads TGTGCCAGCAGAAGGACAGTGAACACTGAAGCTTTCTTT. Protein: CASRRTVNTEAFF.